The 27 T cell receptor beta chains listed next were all sequenced from one sample in a study of neoadjuvant nivolumab and ipilimumab in lung cancer. Profiled with immunoSEQ multiplex PCR; TCRdb holds only in-frame clones, not every one. The table shows 25,000 to 30,000 clones, with under 85% occurring only once. The sequencing here drew on tumor tissue, taken after neoadjuvant nivolumab, alone or with ipilimumab, at or shortly before surgery. The receptors stem from an adult with non-small cell lung cancer.

This sequence joins TRBV4-1 and TRBJ2-7, with D unresolved. Germline V gene sequence: CDR1 MGHRA, CDR2 YSYEKL. This CDR3 region has 13 residues. V was pared by 1 base and J by 6 bases, with 10 bases between. CDR3 loop: CASSQGMGAEQYF. CDR3 coding DNA: TGCGCCAGCAGCCAAGGAATGGGCGCCGAGCAGTACTTC.

The V gene is TRBV30, the J gene TRBJ2-5; TRBD2 aligns across 10 bases. Germline CDR1 GTSNPN, CDR2 SVGIG (reference sequence). Trimming cost V 6 bases and J 4 bases; bases outside gene matches: 5. The CDR3 sequence is 13 residues long. The CDR3 region has the DNA TGTGCCTGCAGACTAGCGGGCGTAGAGACCCAGTACTTC. Translating it yields CACRLAGVETQYF.

This chain links TRBV28 with TRBJ2-5, with 8 bases fitting TRBD2. The CDR3 runs to 13 residues. J gave up 3 bases and V 5 bases, and 2 bases lay outside the gene matches. Germline values: CDR1 MDHEN, CDR2 SYDVKM. The CDR3 reads CASSMTSEETQYF. The CDR3 DNA follows: TGTGCCAGCAGTATGACTAGCGAAGAGACCCAGTACTTC. Full variable domain (remainder filled in from reference TRBV28 and TRBJ2-5): DVKVTQSSRYLVKRTGEKVFLECVQDMDHENMFWYRQDPGLGLRLIYFSYDVKMKEKGDIPEGYSVSREKKERFSLILESASTNQTSMYLCASSMTSEETQYFGPGTRLLVL.

The chain links TRBV14 to TRBJ2-3; 13 nucleotides agree with TRBD2. This CDR3 comprises 19 residues. The V gene end was trimmed by 0 bases and the J gene end by 5 bases; junction bases not matched to a gene: 11. Germline V gene lookup returns CDR1 SGHDN and CDR2 FVKESK. The CDR3 spells CASSQDPLGLAGALDTQYF. DNA for the CDR3: TGTGCCAGCAGCCAAGATCCCCTCGGACTAGCGGGGGCCCTAGATACGCAGTATTTT.

This chain uses TRBV6-5 with TRBJ2-7; 9 positions agree with TRBD1. Germline-derived CDR1 and CDR2 are MNHEY and SVGAGI. This CDR3 comprises 15 residues. V trimming: 0 bases; J trimming: 3 bases; junction bases outside the gene matches: 3. Here the CDR3 DNA reads TGTGCCAGCAGTTACTCGAAGGGACAGGGCTACGAGCAGTACTTC. This encodes CASSYSKGQGYEQYF.

The chain employs TRBV4-2 and TRBJ2-7; D possibly uses TRBD1 or TRBD2 (5 bases each). V lost 0 bases, J lost 0 bases, and 12 bases lay in between. This CDR3 contains 16 residues. CDR1 LGHNA and CDR2 YNFKEQ come from the germline V gene. Here the CDR3 DNA reads TGTGCCAGCAGCCAAGATTGGCCAGGGACCTCCTACGAGCAGTACTTC. Amino acid sequence: CASSQDWPGTSYEQYF.

The J gene is TRBJ2-2, the V gene TRBV11-2; D is unresolved. This CDR3 has 15 amino acids. Germline assignment: CDR1 SGHAT and CDR2 FQNNGV. V lost 2 bases, J lost 0 bases, and 7 bases lay in between. The CDR3 region is CASSLSVSNTGELFF. CDR3 nucleotide sequence: TGTGCCAGCAGCTTAAGCGTATCGAACACCGGGGAGCTGTTTTTT.

The J gene is TRBJ2-1, the V gene TRBV5-1, with D perhaps matching TRBD1 (6 bases). This CDR3 comprises 12 residues. V was shortened by 4 bases and J by 9 bases, with 11 bases between the two germline ends. Germline V gene lookup returns CDR1 SGHRS and CDR2 YFSETQ. The DNA for the CDR3 is TGCGCCAGCAGCGTGGTACAGGGTGAGCAGTTCTTC. It encodes CASSVVQGEQFF. Based on the CDR3 plus reference TRBV5-1 and TRBJ2-1, the full variable domain is KAGVTQTPRYLIKTRGQQVTLSCSPISGHRSVSWYQQTPGQGLQFLFEYFSETQRNKGNFPGRFSGRQFSNSRSEMNVSTLELGDSALYLCASSVVQGEQFFGPGTRLTVL.

By its share, this clone is medium-sized (0.01 to 0.1%). The V and J genes are TRBV5-6 and TRBJ1-1; D not resolved. V was clipped by 2 bases and J by 0 bases, with 2 bases between them. The CDR3 covers 12 residues. CDR1 and CDR2 from the germline V gene are SGHDT and YYEEEE. The CDR3 bases are TGTGCCAGCAGCTTAGTGAACACTGAAGCTTTCTTT. It specifies CASSLVNTEAFF.

The chain employs TRBV30 and TRBJ1-6; D ambiguous. This CDR3 contains 16 residues. V lost 1 base and J 4 bases, leaving 14 bases between the germline ends. In germline, CDR1 is GTSNPN, CDR2 SVGIG (reference sequence). CDR3 sequence (DNA): TGTGCCTGGAGTGCCAGAGAAGTATCATATAATTCACCCCTCCACTTT. Amino acids: CAWSAREVSYNSPLHF.

This clone was recorded only once. The chain recombines TRBV29-1 with TRBJ2-1; D possibly corresponds to TRBD2 (6 bases). Between the trimmed V and J ends, which lost 5 bases and 7 bases, there was a span of 15 bases. Germline CDR1 is SQVTM and CDR2 is ANQGSEA. The CDR3 runs 13 residues. CDR3 sequence reads: CSVQADAGNEQFF. The CDR3 DNA reads as TGCAGCGTTCAAGCGGATGCGGGGAATGAGCAGTTCTTC.

The chain joins TRBV5-6 to TRBJ1-4; D might be TRBD1 (6 bases). The CDR3 extends over 15 amino acids. Germline V gene data show CDR1 as SGHDT and CDR2 as YYEEEE. V lost 0 bases and J lost 6, with 12 bases in between. CDR3: CASSLGWGGDEKLFF. The CDR3 nucleotides read TGTGCCAGCAGCTTGGGTTGGGGGGGCGATGAAAAACTGTTTTTT.

The genes are TRBV4-2 and TRBJ1-5; no clear D. The CDR3 contains 12 residues. V shed 4 bases and J shed 1 base, with 2 bases lying between them. CDR1 and CDR2 from the germline V gene are LGHNA and YNFKEQ. For the CDR3, the DNA is TGTGCCAGCAGCCGAAGCAATCAGCCCCAGCATTTT. It encodes CASSRSNQPQHF.

CDR3 residues: CASSSGPAGGPYEQFF. DNA for the CDR3: TGCGCCAGCAGCTCGGGCCCGGCGGGAGGGCCCTATGAGCAGTTCTTC. The V and J genes are TRBV5-1 and TRBJ2-1; 9 nucleotides agree with TRBD2. With V trimmed by 3 bases and J by 8 bases, 12 bases remained unmatched. CDR1 and CDR2 (germline): SGHRS, YFSETQ. The CDR3 length is 16 residues.

This clone came up once. The chain combines TRBV5-1 with TRBJ2-7, with TRBD1 matching 9 bases. The J segment lost 2 bases and the V segment lost 8 bases, leaving 11 bases of the junction unmatched. The V gene's germline CDR1 is SGHRS and CDR2 YFSETQ. This CDR3 comprises 15 residues. The CDR3 sequence: CASYTGTGSPYEQYF. Here the CDR3 DNA reads TGCGCCAGTTATACCGGGACAGGGTCTCCCTACGAGCAGTACTTC.

This chain links TRBV29-1 with TRBJ2-3; no reliable D call. Germline CDR1 SQVTM, CDR2 ANQGSEA. V lost 6 bases, J lost 0 bases, and 16 bases lay in between. The CDR3 has 15 amino acids. CDR3 protein: CSVPSNVGSTDTQYF. CDR3 nucleotide sequence: TGCAGCGTCCCCTCAAACGTTGGTAGCACAGATACGCAGTATTTT.

The chain joins TRBV7-2 to TRBJ2-1, with D possibly matching TRBD1 (5 bases). The germline V gene encodes CDR1 SGHTA and CDR2 FQGNSA. This CDR3 contains 16 residues. Trimming cost V 3 bases and J 2 bases, with 14 bases left between them. The CDR3 protein is CASSLADTPTYNEQFF. The CDR3 coding sequence is TGTGCCAGCAGCTTGGCGGACACTCCAACCTACAATGAGCAGTTCTTC.

The chain combines TRBV10-3 with TRBJ2-7; the match to TRBD1 covers 12 bases. From germline, CDR1 is ENHRY and CDR2 SYGVKD. Trimming removed 7 bases from V and 3 bases from J; junction bases left unmatched: 7. The CDR3 consists of 15 residues. In DNA form, the CDR3 reads TGTGCCATCACCTCCGGGACAGGGGGCAGCTACGAGCAGTACTTC. Amino acids: CAITSGTGGSYEQYF.

V usage is TRBV30 and J usage is TRBJ1-4, with D unclear. CDR3 size: 13 residues. Germline V gene lookup returns CDR1 GTSNPN and CDR2 SVGIG (reference sequence). V was cut by 5 bases and J by 0 bases, with 7 bases left in between. The CDR3 DNA sequence: TGTGCCTGGGACCATGCAACTAATGAAAAACTGTTTTTT. Its translation is CAWDHATNEKLFF.

This clone is a singleton in its sample. The gene calls are TRBV7-3 and TRBJ1-1; TRBD1 agrees at 9 bases. Germline CDR1 is SGHTA and CDR2 is FQGTGA. The V and J ends lost 3 bases and 1 base, in that order; junction bases with no gene match: 0. This CDR3 region has 14 residues. The CDR3 sequence is CASSLTGGNTEAFF. The CDR3 coding sequence is TGTGCCAGCAGCTTGACAGGGGGGAACACTGAAGCTTTCTTT.

The rearrangement uses TRBV27 and TRBJ2-5; a weak D match, TRBD1 (7 bases). V lost 6 bases to trimming and J lost 0 bases, with 14 bases between them. This CDR3 contains 15 residues. CDR1 and CDR2 from the germline V gene are MNHEY and SMNVEV (reference sequence). The CDR3 DNA is TGTGCCAGCAGACCGCGGGACAGACACCAAGAGACCCAGTACTTC. It encodes CASRPRDRHQETQYF.

V gene TRBV5-3 combines with J gene TRBJ2-7; D gene uncertain. TRBV5-3 counts as an open reading frame of uncertain function. There are 13 residues in the CDR3. V was shortened by 0 bases and J by 1 base, with 5 bases between the two germline ends. CDR3 DNA sequence: TGTGCCAGAAGCTTGGTTCCTTCCTACGAGCAGTACTTC. Its translation: CARSLVPSYEQYF.

The V gene is TRBV18, the J gene TRBJ2-1; D might be TRBD1 (6 bases). CDR1 and CDR2 from the germline V gene are KGHSH and LQKENI. The CDR3 totals 15 residues. The germline V and J ends were trimmed by 2 bases and 4 bases, with 12 bases remaining between them. The CDR3 DNA follows: TGTGCCAGCTCACCAGAGACAGGTGGATACAATGAGCAGTTCTTC. Protein: CASSPETGGYNEQFF.

This clone was detected once. The V gene is TRBV13, the J gene TRBJ1-1; TRBD1 aligns across 8 bases. V lost 5 bases and J lost 8; bases outside the gene matches: 7. This CDR3 contains 13 residues. In germline, CDR1 is PRHDT, CDR2 FYEKMQ (reference sequence). The CDR3 here is CASSPRTGWEAFF. In DNA form, the CDR3 reads TGTGCCAGCAGCCCGAGGACAGGGTGGGAAGCTTTCTTT.

This chain uses TRBV30 with TRBJ2-2, with 7 bases that match TRBD1. The CDR3 extends over 15 amino acids. In germline, CDR1 is GTSNPN, CDR2 SVGIG (reference sequence). Losses at the gene ends were 2 bases for V and 4 bases for J; bases not matched to a gene: 7. CDR3 coding DNA: TGTGCCTGGAGTAGGGACAGACATTCCACCGGGGAGCTGTTTTTT. As protein: CAWSRDRHSTGELFF.

This chain uses TRBV30 with TRBJ1-5, with 10 bases matching TRBD1. With 0 bases clipped from V and 8 bases from J, the junction kept 4 bases outside the gene matches. This CDR3 contains 14 residues. Germline CDR1 GTSNPN, CDR2 SVGIG (reference sequence). CDR3: CAWSVGQGVKPQHF. Here the CDR3 DNA reads TGTGCCTGGAGTGTTGGACAGGGGGTTAAGCCCCAGCATTTT.

This clone has more than one count but fewer than ten. The chain is built from TRBV11-2 and TRBJ2-5; 7 positions match TRBD2. V was clipped by 5 bases and J by 1 base; unmatched bases: 10. Germline-derived CDR1 and CDR2 are SGHAT and FQNNGV. The CDR3 contains 16 residues. As DNA, the CDR3 is TGTGCCAGCAGCGGAATGCTAGCGGAGCGCCAAGAGACCCAGTACTTC. This codes for CASSGMLAERQETQYF. The variable domain in full, completed from reference TRBV11-2 and TRBJ2-5, reads EAGVAQSPRYKIIEKRQSVAFWCNPISGHATLYWYQQILGQGPKLLIQFQNNGVVDDSQLPKDRFSAERLKGVDSTLKIQPAKLEDSAVYLCASSGMLAERQETQYFGPGTRLLVL.